Listed below are T cell receptor beta chains from one sample, sequenced in a study of T cell responses to AZD1222 COVID-19 vaccine. The assay was immunoSEQ multiplex PCR, and TCRdb's table has in-frame clones only and misses some. The sample has around 110,000 clones, about 90% seen once. The source was peripheral blood, collected on day 0 of AZD1222 vaccination. These receptors all come from an adult in good health. CDR3s include the opening cysteine and the closing phenylalanine or tryptophan. A D gene is named only where the DNA matches it firmly. The size of a clone is reported for some rows only, either as once, few or many, or as a class for expanded clones.

d_call: .; v_call: TRBV24-1; clone_size: .; j_call: TRBJ2-1; cdr3_nt: TGTGCCACCAGTGACACGCTAAGGGGACCGCGAGAGTTCTTC; cdr3_aa: CATSDTLRGPREFF
d_call: .; v_call: TRBV6-6; clone_size: .; j_call: TRBJ1-5; cdr3_nt: TGTGCCAGCACCAGTATGGGTCAGCCCCAGCATTTT; cdr3_aa: CASTSMGQPQHF
d_call: TRBD2; v_call: TRBV4-2; clone_size: once; j_call: TRBJ2-1; cdr3_nt: TGTGCCAGCAGTTGGTGGGGACTAGCGGGGGACCACAATGAGCAGTTCTTC; cdr3_aa: CASSWWGLAGDHNEQFF
d_call: TRBD1; v_call: TRBV5-4; clone_size: .; j_call: TRBJ2-2; cdr3_nt: TGTGCCAGCAGCTCCGACAGGGGGCGCACCGGGGAGCTGTTTTTT; cdr3_aa: CASSSDRGRTGELFF
d_call: .; v_call: TRBV10-3; clone_size: .; j_call: TRBJ1-5; cdr3_nt: TGTGCCATCAGTGAGTCGAATTGGGGAAACCAGCCCCAGCATTTT; cdr3_aa: CAISESNWGNQPQHF
d_call: TRBD1; v_call: TRBV30; clone_size: .; j_call: TRBJ1-2; cdr3_nt: TGTGCCTGGAAGACAGGGGCGAACTATGGCTACACCTTC; cdr3_aa: CAWKTGANYGYTF
d_call: .; v_call: TRBV24-1; clone_size: .; j_call: TRBJ2-7; cdr3_nt: TGTGCCACCATAAGGGGGGACGAGCAGTACTTC; cdr3_aa: CATIRGDEQYF
d_call: .; v_call: TRBV7-9; clone_size: .; j_call: TRBJ2-7; cdr3_nt: TGTGCCAGCAGCCCTCGTGCCCCAACCGGCCTCGATGGGCAGTACTTC; cdr3_aa: CASSPRAPTGLDGQYF
d_call: TRBD1; v_call: TRBV20-1; clone_size: once; j_call: TRBJ1-2; cdr3_nt: TGCAGTGCTAGTGATCAGGGGGCGCATGGCTACACCTTC; cdr3_aa: CSASDQGAHGYTF
d_call: .; v_call: TRBV5-1; clone_size: .; j_call: TRBJ2-5; cdr3_nt: TGCGCCAGCAGTATGCCGACCGGGGGCAACCAAGAGACCCAGTACTTC; cdr3_aa: CASSMPTGGNQETQYF
d_call: .; v_call: TRBV6-5; clone_size: .; j_call: TRBJ2-1; cdr3_nt: TGTGCCAGCAGACCCCGGGACACTTACAATGAGCAGTTCTTC; cdr3_aa: CASRPRDTYNEQFF
d_call: .; v_call: TRBV15; clone_size: .; j_call: TRBJ2-1; cdr3_nt: TGTGCCACCAGCAGAGATCGGTACAATGAGCAGTTCTTC; cdr3_aa: CATSRDRYNEQFF
d_call: TRBD1; v_call: TRBV4-3; clone_size: .; j_call: TRBJ1-4; cdr3_nt: TGCGCCAGCAGCCAAGGGGACAGGGATCATGAAAAACTGTTTTTT; cdr3_aa: CASSQGDRDHEKLFF
d_call: .; v_call: TRBV7-2; clone_size: .; j_call: TRBJ2-3; cdr3_nt: TGTGCCAGCAGCCCGAGCACAGATACGCAGTATTTT; cdr3_aa: CASSPSTDTQYF
d_call: .; v_call: TRBV7-3; clone_size: .; j_call: TRBJ2-1; cdr3_nt: TGTGCCAGCAGCTTAACAAGCGATGAGCAGTTCTTC; cdr3_aa: CASSLTSDEQFF
d_call: TRBD1; v_call: TRBV2; clone_size: .; j_call: TRBJ2-7; cdr3_nt: TGTGCCAGCAGTGACCGACAGGGGCCCTACGAGCAGTACTTC; cdr3_aa: CASSDRQGPYEQYF
d_call: .; v_call: TRBV29-1; clone_size: .; j_call: TRBJ1-6; cdr3_nt: TGCAGCGTCCGGGACGGAAATTCACCCCTCCACTTT; cdr3_aa: CSVRDGNSPLHF
d_call: .; v_call: TRBV20-1; clone_size: .; j_call: TRBJ2-3; cdr3_nt: TGCAGTGCTTTCAGGGGAGATACGCAGTATTTT; cdr3_aa: CSAFRGDTQYF
d_call: .; v_call: TRBV7-3; clone_size: .; j_call: TRBJ2-2; cdr3_nt: TGTGCCAGCAGCGGGCAACTAGCCCCGACCGGGGAGCTGTTTTTT; cdr3_aa: CASSGQLAPTGELFF
d_call: TRBD1; v_call: TRBV11-1; clone_size: .; j_call: TRBJ2-1; cdr3_nt: TGTGCCAGCAGCTTAGGACAGGGCAATGAGCAGTTCTTC; cdr3_aa: CASSLGQGNEQFF
d_call: TRBD1; v_call: TRBV10-3; clone_size: .; j_call: TRBJ1-1; cdr3_nt: TGTGCCATCAGTGAGTACAGGGGGGACACTGAAGCTTTCTTT; cdr3_aa: CAISEYRGDTEAFF
d_call: .; v_call: TRBV19; clone_size: .; j_call: TRBJ1-6; cdr3_nt: TGTGCCAGTAGTATGAACAGGGATCATAATCGCTCACCCCTCCACTTT; cdr3_aa: CASSMNRDHNRSPLHF
d_call: .; v_call: TRBV20-1; clone_size: .; j_call: TRBJ1-4; cdr3_nt: TGCAGTGCTAGTATTGGGAGCGCAACTAATGAAAAACTGTTTTTT; cdr3_aa: CSASIGSATNEKLFF
d_call: .; v_call: TRBV7-2; clone_size: .; j_call: TRBJ2-5; cdr3_nt: TGTGCCAGCAGCTTAGCGCTAGGGCGCCCCCAGTACTTC; cdr3_aa: CASSLALGRPQYF
d_call: .; v_call: TRBV6-1; clone_size: .; j_call: TRBJ2-7; cdr3_nt: TGTGCCAGCAGTGAAGCTCGACATCCAGGCTACGAGCAGTACTTC; cdr3_aa: CASSEARHPGYEQYF
d_call: TRBD1; v_call: TRBV7-4; clone_size: .; j_call: TRBJ1-3; cdr3_nt: TGTGCCAGCAGCTTAGCGGGACAGGGGCCCGAAGATAGAAACACCATATATTTT; cdr3_aa: CASSLAGQGPEDRNTIYF
d_call: TRBD1; v_call: TRBV6-6; clone_size: .; j_call: TRBJ2-2; cdr3_nt: TGTGCCAGCAGTCAACTCCTAACGGCCGGGACAGGGGCGAACACCGGGGAGCTGTTTTTT; cdr3_aa: CASSQLLTAGTGANTGELFF
d_call: .; v_call: TRBV19; clone_size: .; j_call: TRBJ1-1; cdr3_nt: TGTGCCAGTAGTATTCGGGGGGCTGGGGCTTTCTTT; cdr3_aa: CASSIRGAGAFF
d_call: TRBD1; v_call: TRBV19; clone_size: .; j_call: TRBJ1-5; cdr3_nt: TGTGCCAGTAGTGGACAGGGCGGTCAGCCCCAGCATTTT; cdr3_aa: CASSGQGGQPQHF
d_call: .; v_call: TRBV2; clone_size: .; j_call: TRBJ2-2; cdr3_nt: TGTGCCAGCAGGAAAGCGGTGGGGTGGAACACCGGGGAGCTGTTTTTT; cdr3_aa: CASRKAVGWNTGELFF
d_call: .; v_call: TRBV3-1/TRBV3-2; clone_size: once; j_call: TRBJ2-7; cdr3_nt: TGTGCCAGCAGCCAAGACAGAGGCTACGAGCAGTACTTC; cdr3_aa: CASSQDRGYEQYF
d_call: .; v_call: TRBV6-2/TRBV6-3; clone_size: .; j_call: TRBJ2-5; cdr3_nt: TGTGCCAGCAGTACAAGGCGGAAGACCCAGTACTTC; cdr3_aa: CASSTRRKTQYF
d_call: .; v_call: TRBV7-9; clone_size: .; j_call: TRBJ1-2; cdr3_nt: TGTGCCAGCAGCCTATACATCTCTGCCTCCTATGGCTACACCTTC; cdr3_aa: CASSLYISASYGYTF
d_call: .; v_call: TRBV12-3/TRBV12-4; clone_size: .; j_call: TRBJ1-5; cdr3_nt: TGTGCCAGCAGTTTAGCAACCGGTCGTTACCAGCATTTT; cdr3_aa: CASSLATGRYQHF
d_call: .; v_call: TRBV14; clone_size: .; j_call: TRBJ2-4; cdr3_nt: TGTGCCAGCAGCCAAGCAGGGTACGCCAAAAACATTCAGTACTTC; cdr3_aa: CASSQAGYAKNIQYF
d_call: TRBD2; v_call: TRBV7-6; clone_size: .; j_call: TRBJ2-1; cdr3_nt: TGTGCCAGCAGCTTAGATAGCGGGGGGCGCAATGAGCAGTTCTTC; cdr3_aa: CASSLDSGGRNEQFF
d_call: .; v_call: TRBV7-9; clone_size: .; j_call: TRBJ2-3; cdr3_nt: TGTGCCAGCAGCACCTGGGGGGCTACTAGCACAGATACGCAGTATTTT; cdr3_aa: CASSTWGATSTDTQYF